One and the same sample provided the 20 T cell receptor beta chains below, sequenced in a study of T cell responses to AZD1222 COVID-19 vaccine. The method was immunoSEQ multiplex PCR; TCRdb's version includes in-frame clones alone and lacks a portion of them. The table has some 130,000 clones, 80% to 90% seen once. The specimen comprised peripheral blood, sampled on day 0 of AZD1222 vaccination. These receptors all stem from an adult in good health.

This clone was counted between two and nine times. The CDR3 region has the DNA TGTGCCAGCATCTCCCTCAGGGCGAGGGCTGGGAATGAGCAGTTCTTC. Translation: CASISLRARAGNEQFF. This rearrangement joins TRBV11-2 to TRBJ2-1; tentatively, D is TRBD1 or TRBD2 (5 bases each). The germline V and J ends were trimmed by 7 bases and 7 bases, with 23 bases remaining between them. The CDR3 is 16 residues long. Looked up from germline, CDR1 is SGHAT and CDR2 is FQNNGV.

In DNA form, the CDR3 reads TGTGCCAGCAGTCGAGACAGGGAGGAGTATGGCTACACCTTC. Encoded protein: CASSRDREEYGYTF. This rearrangement joins TRBV9 to TRBJ1-2; 7 bases fit TRBD1. The ends lost 5 bases at V and 5 bases at J; junction bases unmatched: 9. Germline loops: CDR1 SGDLS, CDR2 YYNGEE. This CDR3 has 14 residues.

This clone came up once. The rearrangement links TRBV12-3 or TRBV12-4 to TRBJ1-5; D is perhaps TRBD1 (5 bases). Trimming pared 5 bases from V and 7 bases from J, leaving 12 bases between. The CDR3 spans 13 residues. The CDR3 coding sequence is TGTGCCAGCAGTCCCTTCAGGGACCAGCCCCAGCATTTT. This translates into CASSPFRDQPQHF.

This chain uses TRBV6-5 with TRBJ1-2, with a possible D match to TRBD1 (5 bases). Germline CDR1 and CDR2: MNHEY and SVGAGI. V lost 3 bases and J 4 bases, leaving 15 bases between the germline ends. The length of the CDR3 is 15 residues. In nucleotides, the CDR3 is TGTGCCAGCAGTTATATCCAGGGAGGGAGCTATGGCTACACCTTC. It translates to CASSYIQGGSYGYTF.

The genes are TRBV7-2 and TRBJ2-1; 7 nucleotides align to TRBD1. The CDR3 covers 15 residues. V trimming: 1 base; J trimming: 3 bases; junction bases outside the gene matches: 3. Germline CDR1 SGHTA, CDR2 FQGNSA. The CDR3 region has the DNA TGTGCCAGCAGCTTAGGGACAGGCAACTACAATGAGCAGTTCTTC. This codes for CASSLGTGNYNEQFF. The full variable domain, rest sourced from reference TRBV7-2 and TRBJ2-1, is GAGVSQSPSNKVTEKGKDVELRCDPISGHTALYWYRQSLGQGLEFLIYFQGNSAPDKSGLPSDRFSAERTGGSVSTLTIQRTQQEDSAVYLCASSLGTGNYNEQFFGPGTRLTVL.

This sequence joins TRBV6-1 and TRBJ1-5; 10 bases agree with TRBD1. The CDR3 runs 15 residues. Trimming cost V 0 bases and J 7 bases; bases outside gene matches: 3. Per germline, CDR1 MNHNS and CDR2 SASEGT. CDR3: CASSEAGQGRQPQHF. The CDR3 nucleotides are TGTGCCAGCAGTGAAGCGGGACAGGGGCGCCAGCCCCAGCATTTT.

The CDR3 sequence is CASSPAPRGGQFF. The CDR3 DNA sequence: TGTGCCAGCAGCCCGGCGCCGCGGGGGGGGCAGTTCTTC. The genes are TRBV12-3 or TRBV12-4 and TRBJ2-1; 9 bases agree with TRBD2. Trimming took 6 bases from V and 12 from J; bases not matched to a gene: 9. The CDR3 length is 13 residues.

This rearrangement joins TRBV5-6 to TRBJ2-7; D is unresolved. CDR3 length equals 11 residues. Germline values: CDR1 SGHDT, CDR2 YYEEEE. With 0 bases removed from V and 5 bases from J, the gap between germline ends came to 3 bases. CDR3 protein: CASSLDHEQYF. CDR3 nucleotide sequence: TGTGCCAGCAGCTTGGACCACGAGCAGTACTTC.

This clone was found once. CDR3 nucleotide sequence: TGCGCCAGCAGATATTCAGGGGGCCCGTTTGAGCAGTTCTTC. Translation: CASRYSGGPFEQFF. This chain uses TRBV10-1 with TRBJ2-1, with TRBD1 matching 8 bases. CDR3 length: 14 residues. Germline V gene data show CDR1 as WNHNN and CDR2 as SYGVQD (reference sequence). V was pared by 6 bases and J by 9 bases, with 10 bases of the junction left unmatched.

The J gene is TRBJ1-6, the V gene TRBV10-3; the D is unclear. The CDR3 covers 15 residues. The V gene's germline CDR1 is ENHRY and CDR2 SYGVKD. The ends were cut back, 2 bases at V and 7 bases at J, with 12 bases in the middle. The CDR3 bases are TGTGCCATCAGTGAGGACGGGCAGAGGAATTCACCCCTCCACTTT. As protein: CAISEDGQRNSPLHF.

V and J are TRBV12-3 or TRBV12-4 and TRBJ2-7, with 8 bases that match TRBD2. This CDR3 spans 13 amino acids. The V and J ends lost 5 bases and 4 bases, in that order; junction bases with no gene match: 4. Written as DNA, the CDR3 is TGTGCCAGCAGTCTCCGCGGGAGGTACGAGCAGTACTTC. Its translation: CASSLRGRYEQYF.

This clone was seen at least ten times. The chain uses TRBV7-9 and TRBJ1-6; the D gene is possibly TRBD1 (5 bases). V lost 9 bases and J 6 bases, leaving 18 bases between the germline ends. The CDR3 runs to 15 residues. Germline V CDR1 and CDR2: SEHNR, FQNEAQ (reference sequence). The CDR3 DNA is TGTGCCAGTGGGGGGTACGGGACGGCTAATTCACCCCTCCACTTT. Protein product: CASGGYGTANSPLHF.

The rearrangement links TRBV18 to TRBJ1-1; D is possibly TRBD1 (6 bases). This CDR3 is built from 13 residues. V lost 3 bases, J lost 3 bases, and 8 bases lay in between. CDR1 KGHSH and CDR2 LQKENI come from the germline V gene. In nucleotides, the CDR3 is TGTGCCAGCTCACCCTACAGGGACACTGAAGCTTTCTTT. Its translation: CASSPYRDTEAFF.

The chain's CDR3 is CASSLRGVGELFF. In nucleotides, the CDR3 is TGTGCCAGCAGCTTGCGGGGTGTGGGGGAGCTGTTTTTT. The chain links TRBV5-4 to TRBJ2-2; tentatively, D is TRBD2 (5 bases). This CDR3 has 13 residues. V was shortened by 1 base and J by 8 bases, with 9 bases between the two germline ends. Germline lookup yields CDR1 SGHNT and CDR2 YYREEE (reference sequence).

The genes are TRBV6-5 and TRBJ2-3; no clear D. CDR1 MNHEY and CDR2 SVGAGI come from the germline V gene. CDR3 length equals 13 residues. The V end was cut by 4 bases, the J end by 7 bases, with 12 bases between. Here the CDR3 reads CASSLGKVNTQYF. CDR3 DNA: TGTGCCAGCAGTTTGGGGAAGGTGAATACGCAGTATTTT.

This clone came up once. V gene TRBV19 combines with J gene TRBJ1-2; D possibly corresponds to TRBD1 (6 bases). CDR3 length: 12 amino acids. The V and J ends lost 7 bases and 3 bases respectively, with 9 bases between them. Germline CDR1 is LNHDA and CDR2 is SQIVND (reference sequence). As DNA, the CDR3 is TGTGCCAGTAAGGAGGGGGACTATGGCTACACCTTC. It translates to CASKEGDYGYTF.

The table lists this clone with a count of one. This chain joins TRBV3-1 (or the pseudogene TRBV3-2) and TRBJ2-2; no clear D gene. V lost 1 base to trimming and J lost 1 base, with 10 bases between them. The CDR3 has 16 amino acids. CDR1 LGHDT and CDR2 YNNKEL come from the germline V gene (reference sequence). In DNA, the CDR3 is TGTGCCAGCAGCCAAGCCCACGGGTGGAACACCGGGGAGCTGTTTTTT. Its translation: CASSQAHGWNTGELFF.

CDR3 loop: CASSLDGIGQAFF. The CDR3, as DNA: TGCGCCAGCAGCTTGGACGGCATCGGGCAAGCTTTCTTT. This chain links TRBV5-1 with TRBJ1-1, with D unclear. Germline lookup yields CDR1 SGHRS and CDR2 YFSETQ. V was cut by 0 bases and J by 9 bases, with 12 bases left in between. The CDR3 loop spans 13 amino acids.

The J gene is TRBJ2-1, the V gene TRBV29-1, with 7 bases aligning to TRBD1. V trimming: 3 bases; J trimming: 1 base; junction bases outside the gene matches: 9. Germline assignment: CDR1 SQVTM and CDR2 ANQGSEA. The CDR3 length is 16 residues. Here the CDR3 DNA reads TGCAGCGTTGAGCGAGGGACAGCCGGGTCCTACAATGAGCAGTTCTTC. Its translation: CSVERGTAGSYNEQFF.

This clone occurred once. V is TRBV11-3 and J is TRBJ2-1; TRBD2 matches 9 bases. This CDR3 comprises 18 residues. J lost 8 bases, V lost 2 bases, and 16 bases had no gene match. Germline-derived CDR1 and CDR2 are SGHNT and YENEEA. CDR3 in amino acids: CASSLNRISGRPPDEQFF. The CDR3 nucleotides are TGTGCCAGCAGCTTAAATAGGATTAGCGGGAGACCCCCTGATGAGCAGTTCTTC.